Listed below are T cell receptor beta chains from one sample, sequenced in a study of blood T cells in healthy people across ages. In TCRdb, the 5' RACE reads were re-called with MiXCR into one record per CDR3 protein. This table has over a million distinct CDR3 sequences, around 59% appearing once. The sample comprised blood. The receptors derive from a man aged 18 to 30 in good health. CDR3s leave out the opening cysteine and the closing phenylalanine or tryptophan. Fields, in order: D gene, clone size, J gene, V gene, CDR3 protein. The D gene is left open where the match is weak. The size entry is marked missing in some rows and otherwise reads once, few, many or a size class.

d_call: -
clone_size: -
j_call: -
v_call: TRBV20-1
cdr3_aa: SARFGGHEQY

d_call: TRBD1
clone_size: -
j_call: TRBJ2-1
v_call: TRBV9
cdr3_aa: ASSSGGQGILNEQF

d_call: TRBD1
clone_size: once
j_call: TRBJ2-1
v_call: TRBV4-2
cdr3_aa: ASSQERGPRYNEQF

d_call: -
clone_size: -
j_call: TRBJ2-7
v_call: TRBV10-3
cdr3_aa: AIGDSYSYEQY

d_call: TRBD2
clone_size: -
j_call: TRBJ2-1
v_call: TRBV20-1
cdr3_aa: SASRTSGMNEQF

d_call: TRBD2
clone_size: -
j_call: TRBJ2-3
v_call: TRBV6-5
cdr3_aa: VSSLRTSAFLDTQY

d_call: -
clone_size: -
j_call: -
v_call: TRBV7-2
cdr3_aa: ASSLVYLNEQY

d_call: -
clone_size: -
j_call: TRBJ2-3
v_call: TRBV14
cdr3_aa: TSSLLQGFTDTQY

d_call: TRBD2
clone_size: -
j_call: TRBJ2-3
v_call: TRBV5-1
cdr3_aa: ASSGTSGADTQY

d_call: -
clone_size: -
j_call: TRBJ1-2
v_call: TRBV7-9
cdr3_aa: ASSFTDDGYT

d_call: -
clone_size: -
j_call: TRBJ2-6
v_call: TRBV24-1
cdr3_aa: DTSVSGANVLT

d_call: -
clone_size: few
j_call: -
v_call: TRBV4-1
cdr3_aa: ASSQGPVGSSYNEQY

d_call: -
clone_size: -
j_call: TRBJ2-2
v_call: TRBV5-1
cdr3_aa: ASSWTTANTGELF

d_call: TRBD2
clone_size: once
j_call: TRBJ2-1
v_call: TRBV6-2/TRBV6-3
cdr3_aa: ASNLAGEKQF

d_call: -
clone_size: -
j_call: TRBJ2-3
v_call: TRBV27
cdr3_aa: ASSPHREAGTQY

d_call: TRBD1
clone_size: -
j_call: TRBJ1-2
v_call: TRBV7-9
cdr3_aa: ASSLDQLRGLGYT

d_call: -
clone_size: -
j_call: TRBJ1-2
v_call: TRBV29-1
cdr3_aa: SVEWGANYGYT

d_call: TRBD2
clone_size: few
j_call: TRBJ2-5
v_call: TRBV15
cdr3_aa: ATSTLTGLAETQY

d_call: -
clone_size: -
j_call: TRBJ1-4
v_call: TRBV29-1
cdr3_aa: SVGVGEKLF

d_call: -
clone_size: -
j_call: TRBJ1-1
v_call: TRBV29-1
cdr3_aa: SVGGTLSGNTEAF

d_call: TRBD1
clone_size: -
j_call: TRBJ1-6
v_call: TRBV27
cdr3_aa: ASSLWDRGNSPLH

d_call: -
clone_size: -
j_call: TRBJ1-2
v_call: TRBV20-1
cdr3_aa: SAPSPSSYGYT

d_call: TRBD2
clone_size: few
j_call: TRBJ2-1
v_call: TRBV9
cdr3_aa: ASSVASGRANEQF

d_call: TRBD1
clone_size: -
j_call: TRBJ1-2
v_call: TRBV9
cdr3_aa: ASSVRDRDQFEGYT

d_call: TRBD1
clone_size: -
j_call: TRBJ2-5
v_call: TRBV6-5
cdr3_aa: ASGWTGEGQETQY

d_call: TRBD1
clone_size: few
j_call: TRBJ2-4
v_call: TRBV7-2
cdr3_aa: ASARTGDNIQY

d_call: -
clone_size: many
j_call: TRBJ2-5
v_call: TRBV12-3/TRBV12-4
cdr3_aa: ASKGGGSPLRETQY

d_call: -
clone_size: -
j_call: TRBJ2-3
v_call: TRBV5-4
cdr3_aa: ASSFNPGTFTDTQY

d_call: TRBD2
clone_size: -
j_call: TRBJ2-1
v_call: TRBV5-1
cdr3_aa: ASSSTREGYNEQF

d_call: -
clone_size: -
j_call: TRBJ2-1
v_call: TRBV27
cdr3_aa: ASSTEGGLDEQF

d_call: -
clone_size: once
j_call: TRBJ2-3
v_call: TRBV29-1
cdr3_aa: SVEGLRRFSTDTQY

d_call: -
clone_size: -
j_call: TRBJ1-1
v_call: TRBV5-1
cdr3_aa: ASSLEAPRPEAF

d_call: -
clone_size: -
j_call: TRBJ2-7
v_call: TRBV20-1
cdr3_aa: SARSSQRSYEQY

d_call: TRBD2
clone_size: -
j_call: TRBJ2-7
v_call: TRBV7-9
cdr3_aa: ASSPVGRELYEQY

d_call: TRBD1
clone_size: -
j_call: TRBJ2-7
v_call: TRBV27
cdr3_aa: ASSSFSRGIGEQY

d_call: -
clone_size: -
j_call: TRBJ2-1
v_call: TRBV5-5
cdr3_aa: ASSFPNREEEQF

d_call: TRBD1
clone_size: -
j_call: TRBJ1-5
v_call: TRBV29-1
cdr3_aa: SVGTGIGQPQH

d_call: TRBD1
clone_size: -
j_call: TRBJ1-1
v_call: TRBV9
cdr3_aa: ASSGLQGMNTEAF

d_call: -
clone_size: -
j_call: TRBJ2-4
v_call: TRBV2
cdr3_aa: ASSVRAFKNIQY

d_call: -
clone_size: few
j_call: TRBJ2-1
v_call: TRBV27
cdr3_aa: ASSLGPGRNEQF

d_call: TRBD2
clone_size: once
j_call: TRBJ2-2
v_call: TRBV5-1
cdr3_aa: ASSSASGRNTGELF

d_call: -
clone_size: -
j_call: TRBJ2-1
v_call: TRBV4-1
cdr3_aa: ASSQEPGTYNEQF

d_call: -
clone_size: -
j_call: TRBJ1-1
v_call: TRBV20-1
cdr3_aa: SARPDRLMNTEAF

d_call: -
clone_size: few
j_call: -
v_call: TRBV29-1
cdr3_aa: GGGGREETQY

d_call: TRBD2
clone_size: -
j_call: TRBJ2-7
v_call: TRBV27
cdr3_aa: ASSSQRLAGDYEQY

d_call: -
clone_size: -
j_call: TRBJ2-1
v_call: TRBV27
cdr3_aa: ASSSGHKHNEQF